These T cell receptor beta chains were read from a single sample in a study of blood T cell repertoires in COVID-19. Profiled with immunoSEQ multiplex PCR; TCRdb holds only in-frame clones, not every one. The sample lists 200,000 to 250,000 clones; 85% to 90% were seen once. Sequenced sample: peripheral blood. These receptors were taken from a man aged 30 to 39 with COVID-19, enrolled during active disease. The CDR3 runs from the conserved cysteine through the conserved F or W. The D gene is left open where the match is weak. Rows give clone size only sometimes, using once, few, many, or a class for an expanded clone.

>.|TRBV4-2|.|TRBJ1-1
TGTGCCAGCAGCCTCGGGAGCGGGCCTAACACTGAAGCTTTCTTT
CASSLGSGPNTEAFF
>.|TRBV6-4|once|TRBJ2-3
TGTGCCAGCAGACCGGGTCCTAACACAGATACGCAGTATTTT
CASRPGPNTDTQYF
>TRBD1|TRBV6-6|.|TRBJ1-1
TGTGCCAGCAGTCGGCAGGGACAGGGGGGGACTGAAGCTTTCTTT
CASSRQGQGGTEAFF
>.|TRBV6-2/TRBV6-3|once|TRBJ1-5
TGTGCCAGCAGTTACTCGACGGCAGGATTTAGCAATCAGCCCCAGCATTTT
CASSYSTAGFSNQPQHF
>TRBD1|TRBV7-9|few|TRBJ2-7
TGTGCCAGCAGCCCGGACAGGGCTATGACCTACGAGCAGTACTTC
CASSPDRAMTYEQYF
>TRBD2|TRBV11-3|.|TRBJ2-1
TGTGCCAGCAGCTTTGATACTAGCGGGGGGCGAGAGCAGTTCTTC
CASSFDTSGGREQFF
>TRBD2|TRBV27|.|TRBJ2-1
TGTGCCAGCAGTCTCCCGGGACTAGCAGGGAATGAGCAGTTCTTC
CASSLPGLAGNEQFF
>.|TRBV7-8|once|TRBJ1-1
TGTGCCAGCAGCCGAGAAATGACGGGTGAAGCTTTCTTT
CASSREMTGEAFF
>TRBD1|TRBV6-5|.|TRBJ1-2
TGTGCCAGCATGGGGACAGGGGGAGTCGGTGGCTACACCTTC
CASMGTGGVGGYTF
>TRBD1|TRBV11-3|.|TRBJ1-3
TGTGCCAGCAGCCCAGGGGGCTCTGGAAACACCATATATTTT
CASSPGGSGNTIYF
>.|TRBV21-1|.|TRBJ1-2
TGTGCCAGCAGCGCCCACTACGGGACAGGTAACTATGGCTACACCTTC
CASSAHYGTGNYGYTF
>.|TRBV6-1|.|TRBJ2-7
TGTGCCAGCAGTGAGGGGGGAGACGAGCAGTACTTC
CASSEGGDEQYF
>TRBD1|TRBV7-6|.|TRBJ1-1
TGTGCCAGCAGCTCTCGACAGGGTGTTATGAACACTGAAGCTTTCTTT
CASSSRQGVMNTEAFF
>TRBD1|TRBV10-3|once|TRBJ2-2
TGTGCCATCAGTGGAGGACAGGCCCTACCGAACACCGGGGAGCTGTTTTTT
CAISGGQALPNTGELFF
>TRBD2|TRBV10-3|.|TRBJ2-3
TGTGCCATCAGTGAGTCAAACGGGGGGGCAGATACGCAGTATTTT
CAISESNGGADTQYF
>TRBD2|TRBV7-3|.|TRBJ2-5
TGTGCCATTTGGGAGCGGGGGAATAAAGAGACCCAGTACTTC
CAIWERGNKETQYF
>.|TRBV7-2|.|TRBJ2-7
TGTGCCAAAACCGAGGGTGTGGAGCAGTACTTC
CAKTEGVEQYF
>TRBD1|TRBV19|once|TRBJ1-1
TGTGCCAGTAGTATAGTAGGGACAGGGATAACTGAAGCTTTCTTT
CASSIVGTGITEAFF
>.|TRBV28|.|TRBJ1-5
TGTGCCAGCAGTTTAGGGCCGGGACAGCCCCAGCATTTT
CASSLGPGQPQHF
>.|TRBV30|.|TRBJ2-1
TGTGCCTGGAGGGTCTTGACTAACTATGAGCAGTTCTTC
CAWRVLTNYEQFF
>.|TRBV28|.|TRBJ1-6
TGTGCCAGCAGTTTTTGGACCGGGGTGGGTTCACCCCTCCACTTT
CASSFWTGVGSPLHF
>.|TRBV6-5|.|TRBJ1-2
TGTGCCAGCAGTTACGGGACCGGACAGAGATCCTATGGCTACACCTTC
CASSYGTGQRSYGYTF
>TRBD1|TRBV5-6|.|TRBJ1-5
TGTGCCAGCAGCTCTTATCAGACAGGGGGCGGGCAGCCCCAGCATTTT
CASSSYQTGGGQPQHF
>.|TRBV6-2/TRBV6-3|.|TRBJ2-3
TGTGCCAGCAGTTACCCCAGTGTAGATACGCAGTATTTT
CASSYPSVDTQYF
>.|TRBV13|.|TRBJ1-1
TGTGCCAGCAGCTTATCAGGGACAAGTAGAGGCACTGAAGCTTTCTTT
CASSLSGTSRGTEAFF
>.|TRBV7-2|.|TRBJ1-2
TGTGCCAGCAGCTTCTTTGATAAGGGGATTGGCTACACCTTC
CASSFFDKGIGYTF
>TRBD1|TRBV11-2|few|TRBJ2-7
TGTGCCAGCAGCTCCTGGGACAGGGAATACGAGCAGTACTTC
CASSSWDREYEQYF
>TRBD1|TRBV10-3|.|TRBJ1-5
TGTGCCATCAGTGGGACAGGGGGTAATCAGCCCCAGCATTTT
CAISGTGGNQPQHF
>TRBD2|TRBV5-5|.|TRBJ2-7
TGTGCCAGCAGCCCAGCCCTAGCGGGGGGGCTCTACGAGCAGTACTTC
CASSPALAGGLYEQYF
>.|TRBV13|.|TRBJ1-6
TGTGCCAGCAGGATTGGCAGTTATAATTCACCCCTCCACTTT
CASRIGSYNSPLHF
>TRBD1|TRBV7-3|.|TRBJ2-1
TGTGCCAGCAGCCCTAGGGGACAGGGGAACAATGAGCAGTTCTTC
CASSPRGQGNNEQFF
>.|TRBV19|.|TRBJ2-2
TGTGCCAGTAGTTCGAGACAGGTTACCGGGGAGCTGTTTTTT
CASSSRQVTGELFF
>.|TRBV28|.|TRBJ1-5
TGTGCCAGCAGTTTAATCGATCAGCCCCAGCATTTT
CASSLIDQPQHF
>TRBD1|TRBV27|.|TRBJ1-5
TGTGCCAGCACCCCTCTCGGACAGGGGGAAAATCAGCCCCAGCATTTT
CASTPLGQGENQPQHF
>TRBD2|TRBV5-1|.|TRBJ2-1
TGCGCCAGCAGCTTTGAGCTAGCGGTTAATGAGCAGTTCTTC
CASSFELAVNEQFF
>.|TRBV5-6|.|TRBJ1-1
TGTGCCAGCAGCTTGGCCGGGGGGAACACTGAAGCTTTCTTT
CASSLAGGNTEAFF
>.|TRBV23-1|.|TRBJ1-5
TGCGCCAGCAGTCAATCGAGGCGGAGCAATCAGCCCCAGCATTTT
CASSQSRRSNQPQHF
>TRBD1|TRBV30|.|TRBJ1-5
TGTGCCTGGGCACAGGGGTTTAGTCAGCCCCAGCATTTT
CAWAQGFSQPQHF
>.|TRBV19|.|TRBJ2-7
TGTGCCAGTAGTGAAGAGAACTCCTACGAGCAGTACTTC
CASSEENSYEQYF
>.|TRBV19|.|TRBJ1-1
TGTGCCAGTAGTATAGATCCAGGGACATTAAACACTGAAGCTTTCTTT
CASSIDPGTLNTEAFF
>.|TRBV28|.|TRBJ1-1
TGTGCCAGCAGTTCAGGACAGAACACTGAAGCTTTCTTT
CASSSGQNTEAFF
>TRBD1|TRBV27|.|TRBJ2-7
TGTGCCAGCAGTTTACTGACAGGGGGCTCCTACGAGCAGTACTTC
CASSLLTGGSYEQYF
>TRBD1|TRBV30|once|TRBJ2-3
TGTGCCTGGAACAGGGGTCAGTCAGATACGCAGTATTTT
CAWNRGQSDTQYF
>TRBD2|TRBV4-3|once|TRBJ2-7
TGCGCCAGCAGCCAAGAGTGGGGGGGCCGGGGACTAGGGGGCTACGAGCAGTACTTC
CASSQEWGGRGLGGYEQYF
>TRBD1|TRBV27|.|TRBJ2-3
TGTGCCAGCAGGGACAGGGGGTCCACAGATACGCAGTATTTT
CASRDRGSTDTQYF
>TRBD2|TRBV4-3|.|TRBJ2-7
TGCGCCAGCAGCCATGTAGCGGGAGGCCTCTACGAGCAGTACTTC
CASSHVAGGLYEQYF
>.|TRBV24-1|.|TRBJ2-7
TGTGCCACCAGTGACTCCGGGAGTGGCCCGGGCTACGAGCAGTACTTC
CATSDSGSGPGYEQYF
>.|TRBV6-5|few|TRBJ2-7
TGTGCCAGCAGTCCCCGTGGAGAGGTCTACGAGCAGTACTTC
CASSPRGEVYEQYF
>.|TRBV11-3|.|TRBJ2-7
TGTGCCAGCAGCCGGGAGCCCACTAGTTATCACGAGCAGTACTTC
CASSREPTSYHEQYF
>.|TRBV25-1|.|TRBJ1-4
TGTGCCAGCAGACAGGGAAGTCTTCCTAATGAAAAACTGTTTTTT
CASRQGSLPNEKLFF
>.|TRBV6-6|few|TRBJ2-7
TGTGCCAGCAGTCCCGGACAGAAGAGCTCCTACGAGCAGTACTTC
CASSPGQKSSYEQYF
>.|TRBV24-1|.|TRBJ2-5
TGTGCCACCAGTGACCCGAGGACCGAGGGAGAGACCCAGTACTTC
CATSDPRTEGETQYF
>TRBD1|TRBV18|once|TRBJ2-5
TGTGCCAGCTCACAACCCTTGGGACAGACCCCTGGGGCCCAGTACTTC
CASSQPLGQTPGAQYF
>TRBD1|TRBV10-3|.|TRBJ1-2
TGTGCCATCAGTCTAGGGACAGCCGGCTACACCTTC
CAISLGTAGYTF
>TRBD2|TRBV12-3/TRBV12-4|once|TRBJ2-1
TGTGCCAGCGTTGGAGGGAGGGTTCAGTTCTTC
CASVGGRVQFF
>.|TRBV7-9|.|TRBJ2-3
TGTGCCAGCAGCTTAGGAACTAGTTCAGATACGCAGTATTTT
CASSLGTSSDTQYF
>TRBD2|TRBV3-1/TRBV3-2|.|TRBJ2-1
TGTGCCAGCAGCCCTAGACTAGCGGGAGCCTACAATGAGCAGTTCTTC
CASSPRLAGAYNEQFF
>TRBD2|TRBV5-6|.|TRBJ2-7
TGTGCCAGCAGTACTAGCGGGATCTCCTACGAGCAGTACTTC
CASSTSGISYEQYF
>.|TRBV7-9|.|TRBJ1-6
TGTGCCAGCAGCTTAGGGCAGGGGCATCGCTCACCCCTCCACTTT
CASSLGQGHRSPLHF
>.|TRBV3-1/TRBV3-2|.|TRBJ1-2
TGTGCCAGCAGCCAAGGATCGGGTTATGTCTATGGCTACACCTTC
CASSQGSGYVYGYTF